This T cell receptor beta chain was obtained from a study of T cells in women clearing cervical HPV infection. Background on the study: Case blood drawn at lesion detection; control blood after infection cleared.

Germline assignment: CDR1 SGHRS and CDR2 YFSETQ. V shed 5 bases and J shed 1 base, with 9 bases lying between them. The CDR3 consists of 13 residues. Assay: immunoSEQ multiplex PCR; the TCRdb copy retains only in-frame clones and omits some. This sample's clone table lists under 35,000 clones. On this clone itself: With the read ending 3 residues before the CDR3 end, the germline J gene is used to fill in that end.

Cervical HPV DNA detected by MY09/MY11 PCR, typed by dot-blot. Sequenced material: blood buffy coat. The J gene is TRBJ2-5, the V gene TRBV5-1; D is undetermined. The receptor comes from a woman between 18 and 70 years old with a cervical HPV16 infection that either progressed to CIN3+ or cleared (not recorded which). CDR3 residues: CASRQTSQETQYF. Partial CDR3 DNA: TGCGCCAGCAGACAAACCAGCCAAGAGACC.